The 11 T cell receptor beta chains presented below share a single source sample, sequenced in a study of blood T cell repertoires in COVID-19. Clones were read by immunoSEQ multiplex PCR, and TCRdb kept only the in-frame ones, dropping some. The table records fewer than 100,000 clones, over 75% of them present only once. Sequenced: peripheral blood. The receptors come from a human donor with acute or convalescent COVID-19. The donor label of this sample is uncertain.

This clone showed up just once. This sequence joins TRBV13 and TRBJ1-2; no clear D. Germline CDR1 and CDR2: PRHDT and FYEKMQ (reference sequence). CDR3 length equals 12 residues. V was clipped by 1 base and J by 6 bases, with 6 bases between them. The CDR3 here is CASSLVRDGYTF. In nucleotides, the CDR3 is TGTGCCAGCAGCTTAGTGAGAGATGGCTACACCTTC.

The CDR3 loop is CAWSGWDSSTDTQYF. DNA of the CDR3: TGTGCCTGGAGTGGTTGGGACAGTAGCACAGATACGCAGTATTTT. The chain employs TRBV30 and TRBJ2-3; TRBD1 matches 7 bases. The CDR3 consists of 15 residues. Trimming at V came to 1 base and at J to 0 bases, leaving 4 bases not matched to a gene. Germline V gives CDR1 GTSNPN, CDR2 SVGIG (reference sequence).

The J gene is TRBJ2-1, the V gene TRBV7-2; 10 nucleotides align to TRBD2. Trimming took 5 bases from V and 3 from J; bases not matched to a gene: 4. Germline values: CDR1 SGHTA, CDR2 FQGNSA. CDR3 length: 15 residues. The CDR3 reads CASSVTSGVYNEQFF. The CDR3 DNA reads TGTGCCAGCAGCGTCACTAGCGGGGTCTACAATGAGCAGTTCTTC.

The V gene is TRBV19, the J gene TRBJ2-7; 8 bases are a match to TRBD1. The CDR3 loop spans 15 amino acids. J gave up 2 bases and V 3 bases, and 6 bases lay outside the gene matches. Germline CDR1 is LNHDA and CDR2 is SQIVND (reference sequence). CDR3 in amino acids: CASSMMGQAPYEQYF. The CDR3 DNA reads TGTGCCAGTAGTATGATGGGACAGGCTCCCTACGAGCAGTACTTC.

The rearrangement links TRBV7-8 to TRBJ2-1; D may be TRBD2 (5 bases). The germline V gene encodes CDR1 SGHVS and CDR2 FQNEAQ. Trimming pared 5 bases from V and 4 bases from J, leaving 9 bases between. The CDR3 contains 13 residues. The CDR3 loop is CASSPGIYNEQFF. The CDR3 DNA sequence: TGTGCCAGCAGCCCCGGGATTTACAATGAGCAGTTCTTC.

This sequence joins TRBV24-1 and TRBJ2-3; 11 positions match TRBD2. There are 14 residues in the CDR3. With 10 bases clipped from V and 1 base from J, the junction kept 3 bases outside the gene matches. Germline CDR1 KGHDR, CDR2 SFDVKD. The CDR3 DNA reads TGTGCCACACATAGCGGGGGGGGCACAGATACGCAGTATTTT. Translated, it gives CATHSGGGTDTQYF.

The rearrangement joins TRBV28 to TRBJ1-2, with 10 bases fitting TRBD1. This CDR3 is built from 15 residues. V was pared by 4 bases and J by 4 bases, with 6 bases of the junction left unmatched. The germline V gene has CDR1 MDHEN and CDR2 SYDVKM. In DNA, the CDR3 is TGTGCCAGCAGTTCACCGGGACAGGGGTTCTATGGCTACACCTTC. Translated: CASSSPGQGFYGYTF.

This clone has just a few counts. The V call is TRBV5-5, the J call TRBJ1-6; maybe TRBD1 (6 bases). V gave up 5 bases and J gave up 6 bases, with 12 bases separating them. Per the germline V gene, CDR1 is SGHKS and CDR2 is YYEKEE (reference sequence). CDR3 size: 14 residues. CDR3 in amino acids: CASSSDSSNSPLHF. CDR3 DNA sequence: TGTGCCAGCAGTTCGGACAGCAGTAATTCACCCCTCCACTTT.

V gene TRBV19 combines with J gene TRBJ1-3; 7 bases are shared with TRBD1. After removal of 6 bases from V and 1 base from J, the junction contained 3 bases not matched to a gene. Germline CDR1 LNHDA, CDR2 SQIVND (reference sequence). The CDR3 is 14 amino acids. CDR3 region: CASRETGSGNTIYF. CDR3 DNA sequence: TGTGCCAGTAGGGAGACAGGGTCTGGAAACACCATATATTTT.

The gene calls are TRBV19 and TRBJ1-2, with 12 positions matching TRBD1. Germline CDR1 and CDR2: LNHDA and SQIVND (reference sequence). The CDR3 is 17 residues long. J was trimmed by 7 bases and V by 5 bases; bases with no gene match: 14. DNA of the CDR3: TGTGCCAGTAGTGTCCCGGGACAGGGGGCGCGGTTGGGTGGCTACACCTTC. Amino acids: CASSVPGQGARLGGYTF.

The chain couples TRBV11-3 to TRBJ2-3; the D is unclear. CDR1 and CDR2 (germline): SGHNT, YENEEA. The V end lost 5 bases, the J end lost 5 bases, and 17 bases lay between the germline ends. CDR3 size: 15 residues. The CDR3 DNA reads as TGTGCCAGCAGCGCCTTCGAGCCCCCCGGAGATACGCAGTATTTT. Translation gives CASSAFEPPGDTQYF.